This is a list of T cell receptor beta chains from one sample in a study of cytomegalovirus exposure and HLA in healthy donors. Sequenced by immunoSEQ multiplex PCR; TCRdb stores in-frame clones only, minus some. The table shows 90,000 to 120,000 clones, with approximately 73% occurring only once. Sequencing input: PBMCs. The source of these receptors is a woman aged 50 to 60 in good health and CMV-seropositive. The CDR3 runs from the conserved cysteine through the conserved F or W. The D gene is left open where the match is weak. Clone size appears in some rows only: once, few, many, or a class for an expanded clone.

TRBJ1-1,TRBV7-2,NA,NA,CASSWGGEAFF,TGTGCCAGCAGCTGGGGGGGTGAAGCTTTCTTT
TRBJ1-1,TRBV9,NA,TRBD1,CASSVSETGTSSTEAFF,TGTGCCAGCAGCGTCTCCGAGACAGGGACTTCCAGCACTGAAGCTTTCTTT
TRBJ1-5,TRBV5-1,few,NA,CASSFTRGQPQHF,TGCGCCAGCAGCTTTACAAGGGGGCAGCCCCAGCATTTT
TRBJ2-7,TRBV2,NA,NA,CASATGNEQYF,TGTGCCTCAGCGACGGGTAACGAGCAGTACTTC
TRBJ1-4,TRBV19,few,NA,CASSPGVELGNEKLFF,TGTGCCAGTAGTCCCGGGGTGGAACTGGGTAATGAAAAACTGTTTTTT
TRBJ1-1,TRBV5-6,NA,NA,CASSPASGGGFF,TGTGCCAGCAGCCCGGCCTCGGGCGGAGGTTTCTTT
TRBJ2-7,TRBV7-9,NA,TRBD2,CASSLVGTSGTPREQYF,TGTGCCAGCAGCTTAGTTGGGACTAGCGGGACCCCTAGGGAGCAGTACTTC
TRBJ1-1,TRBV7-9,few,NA,CASSPNRGASNTEAFF,TGTGCCAGCAGTCCTAATCGGGGGGCGTCGAACACTGAAGCTTTCTTT
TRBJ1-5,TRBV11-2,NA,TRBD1,CASSPTGEWQPQHF,TGTGCCAGCAGCCCTACAGGGGAGTGGCAGCCCCAGCATTTT
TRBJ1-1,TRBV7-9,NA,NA,CASSLASDGPRGAFF,TGTGCCAGCAGCTTAGCTTCGGACGGACCAAGGGGGGCTTTCTTT
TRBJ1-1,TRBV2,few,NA,CASSEREGNTEAFF,TGTGCCAGCAGTGAAAGGGAGGGGAACACTGAAGCTTTCTTT
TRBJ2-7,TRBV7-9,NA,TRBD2,CASSLRRTSGSYEQYF,TGTGCCAGCAGTCTAAGAAGGACTAGCGGGTCCTACGAGCAGTACTTC
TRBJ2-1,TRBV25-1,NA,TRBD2,CASTGLADSNEQFF,TGTGCCAGCACTGGACTAGCGGATAGCAATGAGCAGTTCTTC
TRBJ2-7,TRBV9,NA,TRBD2,CASSFGLAGYEQYF,TGTGCCAGCAGCTTCGGACTAGCGGGGTACGAGCAGTACTTC
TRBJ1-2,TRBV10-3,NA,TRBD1,CAIQQGALNYGYTF,TGTGCCATTCAACAGGGGGCTCTGAACTATGGCTACACCTTC
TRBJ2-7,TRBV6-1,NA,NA,CASSAGLSSYEQYF,TGTGCCAGCAGTGCCGGACTGAGCTCCTACGAGCAGTACTTC
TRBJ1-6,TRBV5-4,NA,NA,CASSLEQGSSPLHF,TGTGCCAGCAGCTTGGAGCAGGGTAGTTCACCCCTCCACTTT
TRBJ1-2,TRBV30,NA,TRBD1,CAWKGQEVDGYTF,TGTGCCTGGAAGGGACAGGAGGTTGATGGCTACACCTTC
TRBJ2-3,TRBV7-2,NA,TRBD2,CASSPSDERGFTDTQYF,TGTGCCAGCAGCCCCTCGGATGAGCGGGGGTTCACAGATACGCAGTATTTT
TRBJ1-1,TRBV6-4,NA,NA,CASSESSDTEAFF,TGTGCCAGCAGTGAGTCCAGCGACACTGAAGCTTTCTTT
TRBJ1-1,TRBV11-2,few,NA,CASSLGWGVDEAFF,TGTGCCAGCAGCTTAGGTTGGGGGGTTGATGAAGCTTTCTTT
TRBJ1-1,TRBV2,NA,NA,CASSPVTGVDVEGTEAFF,TGTGCCAGCAGTCCAGTGACGGGGGTCGACGTAGAAGGCACTGAAGCTTTCTTT
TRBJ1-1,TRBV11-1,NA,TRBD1,CASSLQGVAEAFF,TGTGCCAGCAGCTTACAGGGGGTTGCTGAAGCTTTCTTT
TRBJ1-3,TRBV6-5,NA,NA,CASRKNRGNTIYF,TGTGCCAGCAGAAAAAACAGGGGAAACACCATATATTTT
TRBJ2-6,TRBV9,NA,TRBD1,CASSDGTAPVLTF,TGTGCCAGCAGCGATGGGACAGCTCCCGTCCTGACTTTC
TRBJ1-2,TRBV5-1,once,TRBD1,CASSLGQGDGYTF,TGCGCCAGCAGCTTGGGACAGGGGGATGGCTACACCTTC
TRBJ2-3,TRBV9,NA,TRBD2,CASSVNTGGDTQYF,TGTGCCAGCAGCGTGAATACGGGGGGAGATACGCAGTATTTT
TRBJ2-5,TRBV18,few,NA,CASSPPGLQTQYF,TGTGCCAGCTCACCCCCGGGTCTCCAGACCCAGTACTTC
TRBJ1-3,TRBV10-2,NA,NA,CASSNRAGNTIYF,TGCGCCAGCAGTAACAGGGCTGGAAACACCATATATTTT
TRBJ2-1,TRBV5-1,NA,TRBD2,CASSLATGGTYNEQFF,TGCGCCAGCAGCTTGGCGACGGGAGGGACCTACAATGAGCAGTTCTTC
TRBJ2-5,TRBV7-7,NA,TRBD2,CASSLAGTTQETQYF,TGTGCTAGCAGCTTAGCCGGGACTACTCAAGAGACCCAGTACTTC
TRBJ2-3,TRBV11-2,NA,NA,CASSLPRQTDTQYF,TGTGCCAGCAGCTTACCGAGACAGACAGATACGCAGTATTTT
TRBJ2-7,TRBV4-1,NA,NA,CASSQEDGSSYEQYF,TGCGCCAGCAGCCAAGAAGATGGGAGCTCCTACGAGCAGTACTTC
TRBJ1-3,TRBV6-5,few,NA,CASGSSEGAGNTIYF,TGTGCCAGCGGCTCGTCTGAGGGTGCTGGAAACACCATATATTTT
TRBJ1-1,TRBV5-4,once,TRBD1,CASSLDSGAGGTEAFF,TGTGCCAGCAGCTTGGATTCAGGGGCAGGGGGCACTGAAGCTTTCTTT
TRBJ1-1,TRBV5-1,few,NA,CASSLSQSNTEAFF,TGCGCCAGCAGCTTGTCTCAGTCGAACACTGAAGCTTTCTTT
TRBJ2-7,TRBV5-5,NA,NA,CASSRPWIHRSSYEQYF,TGTGCCAGCAGCCGCCCGTGGATCCACCGGAGCTCCTACGAGCAGTACTTC
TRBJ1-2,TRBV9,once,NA,CASSPREEAAYGGTF,TGTGCCAGCAGCCCCCGAGAAGAGGCAGCGTATGGTGGAACCTTC
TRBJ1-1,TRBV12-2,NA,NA,CASRLQGSEAFF,TGTGCAAGTCGCTTACAGGGATCTGAAGCTTTCTTT
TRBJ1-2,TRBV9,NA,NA,CASRGAIEGYTF,TGTGCCAGCAGGGGAGCCATTGAGGGCTACACCTTC
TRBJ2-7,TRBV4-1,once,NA,CASSQVGVPISYEQYF,TGCGCCAGCAGCCAAGTCGGGGTCCCTATCTCCTACGAGCAGTACTTC